Below, 26 T cell receptor beta chains from the same sample are listed, as sequenced in a study of Ad26.COV2.S vaccination and SARS-CoV-2 variants. As to treatment: 15 to 20 received Ad26.COV2.S at low or high dose, single or two shots; several received placebo; per-sample allocation not given. The investigators took samples on day 63 after the first vaccine or placebo injection. Only in-frame clones appear in the TCRdb table, and some are missing; sequencing was by immunoSEQ multiplex PCR. The sample contains 380,000 or so clones, around 88% of which appear only once. Sequenced here: peripheral blood, sampled in a trial of Ad26.COV2.S vaccine versus placebo. The source of these receptors is a person between 18 and 65 years old who received the Ad26.COV2.S COVID-19 vaccine or a placebo.

In its sample, this clone was seen a few times. The chain has TRBV9 and TRBJ2-7, with 11 bases fitting TRBD2. The CDR3 consists of 13 residues. In germline, CDR1 is SGDLS, CDR2 YYNGEE. V was pared by 1 base and J by 10 bases, with 4 bases of the junction left unmatched. CDR3 protein: CASSVIAGGFQYF. CDR3 coding DNA: TGTGCCAGCAGCGTAATAGCGGGAGGGTTTCAGTACTTC.

The V and J genes are TRBV7-9 and TRBJ1-4, with D tentatively TRBD1 (6 bases). This CDR3 has 16 amino acids. V was shortened by 5 bases and J by 5 bases, with 18 bases between the two germline ends. CDR1 and CDR2 from the germline V gene are SEHNR and FQNEAQ (reference sequence). The CDR3 loop is CASSPTRGTINEKLFF. In DNA, the CDR3 is TGTGCCAGCAGCCCGACCAGGGGAACAATCAATGAAAAACTGTTTTTT.

There are many counts of this clone. This chain joins TRBV19 and TRBJ2-2, with 8 positions matching TRBD2. CDR3 length: 16 residues. V was pared by 1 base and J by 4 bases, with 5 bases of the junction left unmatched. From germline, CDR1 is LNHDA and CDR2 SQIVND (reference sequence). CDR3 amino acids: CASSIGSLAGTGELFF. The CDR3 coding sequence is TGTGCCAGTAGTATAGGTTCGCTAGCGGGCACCGGGGAGCTGTTTTTT. The full variable domain, with the rest looked up from reference TRBV19 and TRBJ2-2, is DGGITQSPKYLFRKEGQNVTLSCEQNLNHDAMYWYRQDPGQGLRLIYYSQIVNDFQKGDIAEGYSVSREKKESFPLTVTSAQKNPTAFYLCASSIGSLAGTGELFFGEGSRLTVL.

The chain recombines TRBV27 with TRBJ2-3, with 10 bases identical to TRBD1. Germline CDR1 is MNHEY and CDR2 is SMNVEV (reference sequence). This CDR3 is built from 15 residues. Trimming cost V 5 bases and J 9 bases; bases outside gene matches: 11. The CDR3: CASSPPPGTGETQYF. CDR3 sequence (DNA): TGTGCCAGCAGTCCTCCACCTGGGACAGGGGAGACGCAGTATTTT.

This chain uses TRBV27 with TRBJ2-7; D is unresolved. CDR1 and CDR2 (germline): MNHEY, SMNVEV (reference sequence). The CDR3 is 15 amino acids. V was pared by 6 bases and J by 6 bases, with 21 bases between. This chain's CDR3 is CASSPLLGIWGEQYF. The DNA of the CDR3 is TGTGCCAGCAGCCCCCTTCTTGGGATTTGGGGCGAGCAGTACTTC.

CDR3 in amino acids: CASSLVAGANTEAFF. The CDR3 nucleotides are TGCGCCAGCAGCTTGGTGGCGGGGGCGAACACTGAAGCTTTCTTT. This sequence joins TRBV5-1 and TRBJ1-1; tentatively, D is TRBD1 (6 bases). The germline gives CDR1 SGHRS, CDR2 YFSETQ. The CDR3 has 15 amino acids. Trimming stripped 0 bases from V and 1 base from J, with 10 bases between.

In its sample, this clone was seen a few times. V usage is TRBV6-2 or TRBV6-3 and J usage is TRBJ1-6; maybe TRBD1 (6 bases). The length of the CDR3 is 17 residues. The germline gives CDR1 MNHEY, CDR2 SVGEGT. Deletions cut 2 bases from V and 10 bases from J, with 21 bases between. The CDR3 here is CASSYPPWARGRSPLHF. The CDR3 nucleotides read TGTGCCAGCAGTTACCCTCCCTGGGCCAGGGGAAGATCACCCCTCCACTTT.

The chain is built from TRBV11-2 and TRBJ2-1; 9 positions match TRBD1. Germline CDR1 SGHAT, CDR2 FQNNGV. The CDR3 runs 14 residues. Unmatched junction bases numbered 4, after V lost 6 bases and J lost 4 bases. CDR3 region: CASRRTGVYNEQFF. CDR3 DNA sequence: TGTGCCAGCAGGAGGACAGGGGTTTACAATGAGCAGTTCTTC. Complete variable domain (other parts from reference TRBV11-2 and TRBJ2-1): EAGVAQSPRYKIIEKRQSVAFWCNPISGHATLYWYQQILGQGPKLLIQFQNNGVVDDSQLPKDRFSAERLKGVDSTLKIQPAKLEDSAVYLCASRRTGVYNEQFFGPGTRLTVL.

This sequence joins TRBV10-3 and TRBJ1-1, with D possibly TRBD1 on 6 matching bases. V was shortened by 5 bases and J by 1 base, with 14 bases between the two germline ends. The CDR3 covers 15 residues. Germline V lookup: CDR1 ENHRY, CDR2 SYGVKD. CDR3 in DNA: TGTGCCATCAGTACAGGGATCCCAGCGAACACTGAAGCTTTCTTT. It translates to CAISTGIPANTEAFF.

The chain links TRBV13 to TRBJ2-6; no clear D. The CDR3 loop spans 18 amino acids. V was clipped by 2 bases and J by 1 base, with 15 bases between them. CDR1 is PRHDT and CDR2 is FYEKMQ in the germline V gene (reference sequence). The CDR3 sequence: CASSLSGPASSGANVLTF. As DNA, the CDR3 is TGTGCCAGCAGCTTAAGTGGCCCCGCATCTTCTGGGGCCAACGTCCTGACTTTC.

V is TRBV4-3 and J is TRBJ1-4; the match to TRBD1 covers 7 bases. The V gene end was trimmed by 4 bases and the J gene end by 7 bases; junction bases not matched to a gene: 12. The V gene's germline CDR1 is LGHNA and CDR2 YSLEER. CDR3 size: 16 residues. The CDR3 DNA follows: TGCGCCAGCAGCCGAACAGGGGCCTCGAGGGGTGAAAAACTGTTTTTT. Translated, it gives CASSRTGASRGEKLFF.

This rearrangement joins TRBV7-2 to TRBJ1-2, with 8 bases lining up with TRBD1. The V gene's germline CDR1 is SGHTA and CDR2 FQGNSA. The junction had 15 bases not matched to a gene; V was cut back by 4 bases and J by 8 bases. The CDR3 is 16 residues long. The CDR3 is CASSSRTGQQGRGYTF. The CDR3 DNA reads TGTGCCAGCAGCTCAAGGACAGGGCAGCAAGGTAGAGGCTACACCTTC.

This clone was seen a handful of times. The V gene is TRBV11-1, the J gene TRBJ2-2; D may be TRBD1 or TRBD2 (5 bases each). This CDR3 comprises 14 residues. Germline V gene sequence: CDR1 SGHAT, CDR2 FQDESV (reference sequence). Trimming pared 5 bases from V and 5 bases from J, leaving 12 bases between. CDR3 in amino acids: CASSRRVATGELFF. CDR3 nucleotide sequence: TGTGCCAGCAGCCGCAGGGTAGCGACCGGGGAGCTGTTTTTT.

CDR3 sequence (DNA): TGTGCCAGCAGTCGCGTTCCCGTAGGGGGTAGGAATCAGCCCCAGCATTTT. Translation gives CASSRVPVGGRNQPQHF. The gene calls are TRBV27 and TRBJ1-5; TRBD1 is a possible D gene (6 bases). The V end was cut by 5 bases, the J end by 4 bases, with 21 bases between. The CDR3 totals 17 residues. Germline loops: CDR1 MNHEY, CDR2 SMNVEV (reference sequence).

This rearrangement joins TRBV10-2 to TRBJ2-7, with D maybe TRBD2 (6 bases). V was clipped by 4 bases and J by 5 bases, with 12 bases between them. Germline V lookup: CDR1 WSHSY, CDR2 SAAADI. This CDR3 is built from 13 residues. The CDR3 DNA reads TGCGCCAGCAGTGTCGGGGGTAGGAACGAGCAGTACTTC. Translation gives CASSVGGRNEQYF.

The CDR3 bases are TGTGCCAGCAGTTACCAGAAGGGGGCGCGGGCCGATACGCAGTATTTT. Translation gives CASSYQKGARADTQYF. The genes are TRBV28 and TRBJ2-3, with 7 bases matching TRBD1. The CDR3 contains 16 residues. Per the germline V gene, CDR1 is MDHEN and CDR2 is SYDVKM. J lost 6 bases, V lost 4 bases, and 13 bases had no gene match.

V is TRBV7-9 and J is TRBJ1-4, with D possibly TRBD1 on 6 matching bases. Trimming pared 5 bases from V and 0 bases from J, leaving 13 bases between. The CDR3 length is 16 residues. The germline V gene encodes CDR1 SEHNR and CDR2 FQNEAQ (reference sequence). This CDR3 reads CASSPTGLTTNEKLFF. The CDR3 DNA is TGTGCCAGCAGCCCGACAGGCCTAACAACTAATGAAAAACTGTTTTTT.

The chain combines TRBV5-1 with TRBJ2-7; 7 bases fit TRBD1. Germline CDR1 SGHRS, CDR2 YFSETQ. V dropped 0 bases and J dropped 5; count of bases not matched to a gene: 14. The CDR3 sequence is 17 residues long. The CDR3 loop is CASSLDRTGWVGDEQYF. DNA of the CDR3: TGCGCCAGCAGCTTGGACCGGACAGGCTGGGTGGGAGACGAGCAGTACTTC.

The chain carries TRBV29-1 and TRBJ1-1; D ambiguous. The germline V gene encodes CDR1 SQVTM and CDR2 ANQGSEA. Between the trimmed V and J ends, which lost 4 bases and 3 bases, there was a span of 18 bases. CDR3 length: 15 residues. CDR3 protein: CSVVGWGGRHTEAFF. The CDR3 nucleotides read TGCAGCGTTGTGGGATGGGGAGGGCGCCACACTGAAGCTTTCTTT.

This clone was counted only a few times. The chain combines TRBV11-2 with TRBJ1-6, with D maybe TRBD1 (6 bases). CDR3 length equals 13 residues. CDR1 SGHAT and CDR2 FQNNGV come from the germline V gene. Trimming left V 5 bases short and J 5 bases short, with 7 bases between. The CDR3, as DNA: TGTGCCAGCAGCGACAGGAATAATTCACCCCTCCACTTT. Translating gives CASSDRNNSPLHF. Filled out from reference TRBV11-2 and TRBJ1-6, the complete variable domain reads EAGVAQSPRYKIIEKRQSVAFWCNPISGHATLYWYQQILGQGPKLLIQFQNNGVVDDSQLPKDRFSAERLKGVDSTLKIQPAKLEDSAVYLCASSDRNNSPLHFGNGTRLTVT.

V and J are TRBV7-3 and TRBJ1-5; no firm D call. This CDR3 contains 17 residues. Germline V gene sequence: CDR1 SGHTA, CDR2 FQGTGA. Trimming stripped 5 bases from V and 6 bases from J, with 23 bases between. For the CDR3, the DNA is TGTGCCAGCAGCAATAGGCGTGGGCGGACCGACCGTCAGCCCCAGCATTTT. Its translation is CASSNRRGRTDRQPQHF.

Here the CDR3 reads CASSLDPGPHYGYTF. CDR3 in DNA: TGTGCCAGCAGCTTAGATCCCGGGCCTCACTATGGCTACACCTTC. J is TRBJ1-2 and V is TRBV11-2; D is unresolved. V was clipped by 0 bases and J by 3 bases, with 11 bases between them. This CDR3 has 15 residues. Germline CDR1 and CDR2: SGHAT and FQNNGV. Combining the CDR3 with reference TRBV11-2 and TRBJ1-2 gives the whole variable domain EAGVAQSPRYKIIEKRQSVAFWCNPISGHATLYWYQQILGQGPKLLIQFQNNGVVDDSQLPKDRFSAERLKGVDSTLKIQPAKLEDSAVYLCASSLDPGPHYGYTFGSGTRLTVV.

The rearrangement links TRBV9 to TRBJ1-1, with D possibly TRBD1 on 6 matching bases. Germline V gene lookup returns CDR1 SGDLS and CDR2 YYNGEE. CDR3 length: 17 amino acids. V was shortened by 1 base and J by 0 bases, with 16 bases between the two germline ends. CDR3 DNA: TGTGCCAGCAGCGTATCCCCCCCAGGGGTTATGAACACTGAAGCTTTCTTT. Its translation is CASSVSPPGVMNTEAFF.

This chain joins TRBV9 and TRBJ2-2; tentatively, D is TRBD2 (5 bases). Germline lookup yields CDR1 SGDLS and CDR2 YYNGEE. The V and J ends lost 3 bases and 4 bases respectively, with 28 bases between them. This CDR3 region has 20 residues. The CDR3 is CASSDETRRTGKDGTGELFF. Here the CDR3 DNA reads TGTGCCAGCAGCGATGAGACCCGTCGCACGGGAAAGGATGGCACCGGGGAGCTGTTTTTT.

The J gene is TRBJ2-7, the V gene TRBV18; either TRBD1 or TRBD2 may fit D (6 bases each). The germline V gene encodes CDR1 KGHSH and CDR2 LQKENI. The CDR3 has 17 amino acids. With 4 bases removed from V and 1 base from J, the gap between germline ends came to 20 bases. In DNA, the CDR3 is TGTGCCAGCTCACGCCCAATCTATGGGGGGCCGTCCTACGAGCAGTACTTC. Protein product: CASSRPIYGGPSYEQYF. The whole variable domain, remainder taken from reference TRBV18 and TRBJ2-7, is NAGVMQNPRHLVRRRGQEARLRCSPMKGHSHVYWYRQLPEEGLKFMVYLQKENIIDESGMPKERFSAEFPKEGPSILRIQQVVRGDSAAYFCASSRPIYGGPSYEQYFGPGTRLTVT.

This clone was detected only once. V usage is TRBV20-1 and J usage is TRBJ2-1, with D perhaps given as TRBD1 or TRBD2 (6 bases each). CDR1 is DFQATT and CDR2 is SNEGSKA in the germline V gene (reference sequence). This CDR3 has 11 residues. The CDR3 bases are TGCAAGGGGGGATCCTACAATGAGCAGTTCTTC. Its translation is CKGGSYNEQFF.